The source of this TCR beta chain is a study of blood T cell repertoires in COVID-19. Across the study: Sites in the United States, Italy and Spain provided acute and convalescent COVID-19 samples.

Produced via immunoSEQ multiplex PCR; TCRdb's table is partial and in-frame only. The top ten hold around 3.2% of the sample, which has 200,000 to 250,000 clones, around 87% seen once. Participant reports of clinical history set cohort assignment. Source material: PBMCs or T cells enriched from blood (not recorded which). The receptor comes from a young woman in a cohort exposed to, infected with or recovered from COVID-19 (not recorded which).

The CDR3 DNA reads TGTGCCAGCAGCCAAGAAGTACAGTGGGCTTACCCCATATATTTT. Translation: CASSQEVQWAYPIYF. This chain uses TRBV14 with TRBJ1-3; D not resolved. V dropped 0 bases and J dropped 11 bases, with 17 bases sitting between them. The CDR3 spans 15 residues. The V gene's germline CDR1 is SGHDN and CDR2 FVKESK.